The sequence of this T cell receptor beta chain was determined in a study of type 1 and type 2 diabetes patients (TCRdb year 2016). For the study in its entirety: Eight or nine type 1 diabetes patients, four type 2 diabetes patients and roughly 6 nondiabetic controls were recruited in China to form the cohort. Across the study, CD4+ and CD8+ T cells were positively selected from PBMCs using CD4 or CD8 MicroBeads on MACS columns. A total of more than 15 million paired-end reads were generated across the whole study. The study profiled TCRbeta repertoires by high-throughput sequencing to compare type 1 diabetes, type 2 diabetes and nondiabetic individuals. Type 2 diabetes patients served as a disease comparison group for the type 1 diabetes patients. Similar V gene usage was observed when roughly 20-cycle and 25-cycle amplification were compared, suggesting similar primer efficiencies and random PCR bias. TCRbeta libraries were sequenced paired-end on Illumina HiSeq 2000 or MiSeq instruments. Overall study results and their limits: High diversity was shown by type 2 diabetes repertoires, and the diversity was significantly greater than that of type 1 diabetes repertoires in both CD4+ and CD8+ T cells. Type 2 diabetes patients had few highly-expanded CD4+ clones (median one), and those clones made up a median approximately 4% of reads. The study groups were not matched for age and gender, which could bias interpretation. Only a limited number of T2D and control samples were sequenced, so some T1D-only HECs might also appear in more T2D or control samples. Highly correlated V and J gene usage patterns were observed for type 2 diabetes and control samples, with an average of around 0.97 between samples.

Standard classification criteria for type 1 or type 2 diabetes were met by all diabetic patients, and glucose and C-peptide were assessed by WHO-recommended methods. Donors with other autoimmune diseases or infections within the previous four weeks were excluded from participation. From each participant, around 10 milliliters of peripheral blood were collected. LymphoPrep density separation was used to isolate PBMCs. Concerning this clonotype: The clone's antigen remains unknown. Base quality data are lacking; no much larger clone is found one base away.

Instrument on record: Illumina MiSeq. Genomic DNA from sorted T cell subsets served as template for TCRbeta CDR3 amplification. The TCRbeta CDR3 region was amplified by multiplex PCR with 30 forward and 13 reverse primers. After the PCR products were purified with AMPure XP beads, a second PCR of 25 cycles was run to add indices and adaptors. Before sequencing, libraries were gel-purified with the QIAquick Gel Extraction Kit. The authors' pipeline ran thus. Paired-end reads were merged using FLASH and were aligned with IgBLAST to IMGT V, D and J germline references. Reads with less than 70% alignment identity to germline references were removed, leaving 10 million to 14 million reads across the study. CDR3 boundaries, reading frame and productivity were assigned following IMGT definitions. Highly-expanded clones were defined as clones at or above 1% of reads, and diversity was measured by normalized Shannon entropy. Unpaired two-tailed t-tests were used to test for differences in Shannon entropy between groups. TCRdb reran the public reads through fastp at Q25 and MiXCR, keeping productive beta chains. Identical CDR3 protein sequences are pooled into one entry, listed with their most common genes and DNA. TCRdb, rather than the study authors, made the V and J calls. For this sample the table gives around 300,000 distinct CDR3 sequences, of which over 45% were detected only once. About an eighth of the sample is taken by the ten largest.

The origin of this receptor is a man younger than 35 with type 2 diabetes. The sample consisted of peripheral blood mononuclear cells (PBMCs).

CDR3 sequence: CSARAAGQTNYGYTF. The DNA sequence follows: TGCAGTGCTAGAGCTGCCGGACAAACTAACTATGGCTACACCTTC. The rearranged segments are TRBV20-1 and TRBJ1-2, and TRBD1 may be the D gene, going by 5 matching bases. CDR1 and CDR2 were assigned from the germline V gene (reference sequence) as DFQATT and SNEGSKA. Reading from cysteine to phenylalanine, the CDR3 counts 15 amino acids. The kept DNA is CDR3 alone, 45 bases in frame from the first base. V is cut by 1 base and J by 0 bases, and the space between the germline ends is 12 bases.